These 3 T cell receptor beta chains came from one sample sequenced in a study of blood T cell repertoires in COVID-19. Repertoires were generated with immunoSEQ multiplex PCR, while TCRdb's copy carries only in-frame clones and drops some. The sample consists of about 330,000 clones, about 87% of them appearing once. Sequenced input: PBMCs or T cells enriched from blood (not recorded which). Receptors originate from a man aged 25-40 years who had recovered from COVID-19.

The chain has TRBV10-1 and TRBJ2-1, with D perhaps matching TRBD2 (5 bases). Trimming took 2 bases from V and 1 from J, leaving 6 bases between them. The CDR3 loop spans 14 amino acids. Germline V gene data show CDR1 as WNHNN and CDR2 as SYGVQD (reference sequence). CDR3 DNA: TGCGCCAGCAGTGAGGGCGGGTCCTACAATGAGCAGTTCTTC. It codes for CASSEGGSYNEQFF.

V and J are TRBV24-1 and TRBJ2-2; D uncertain. V was pared by 4 bases and J by 4 bases, with 12 bases between. This CDR3 spans 15 amino acids. From germline, CDR1 is KGHDR and CDR2 SFDVKD. CDR3 amino acids: CATSDPRRSTGELFF. In nucleotides, the CDR3 is TGTGCCACCAGTGACCCCCGGAGATCCACCGGGGAGCTGTTTTTT.

This clone has just one count. The rearrangement uses TRBV4-1 and TRBJ2-3; 13 bases are shared with TRBD2. The CDR3 is made up of 18 amino acids. The V gene end was trimmed by 0 bases and the J gene end by 10 bases; junction bases not matched to a gene: 13. The germline V gene encodes CDR1 MGHRA and CDR2 YSYEKL. The DNA for the CDR3 is TGCGCCAGCAGCCAAGATGAACTAGCGGGGGGGCCGGTCAATCCGCAGTATTTT. This codes for CASSQDELAGGPVNPQYF.